This T cell receptor (beta chain) appears in the sequencing data of a study of technical replicates of blood from a few donors. The germline gives CDR1 SNHLY, CDR2 FYNNEI. This CDR3 has 12 amino acids. V shed 7 bases and J shed 2 bases, with 9 bases lying between them. The repertoire was sequenced with immunoSEQ multiplex PCR; TCRdb's copy has only in-frame clones and lacks some. The sample gives around 80,000 clones, around 91% of which show up once; 0.41% is in the top ten. The chain employs TRBV2 and TRBJ2-7, with a weak D call TRBD1 (6 bases). The specimen was T cells isolated from PBMCs. The source of this sequence is a human donor in good health. CDR3 protein: CASTWTAYEQYF. The CDR3 region has the DNA TGTGCCAGCACTTGGACAGCCTACGAGCAGTACTTC. Full variable domain (missing parts from reference TRBV2 and TRBJ2-7): EPEVTQTPSHQVTQMGQEVILRCVPISNHLYFYWYRQILGQKVEFLVSFYNNEISEKSEIFDDQFSVERPDGSNFTLKIRSTKLEDSAMYFCASTWTAYEQYFGPGTRLTVT.